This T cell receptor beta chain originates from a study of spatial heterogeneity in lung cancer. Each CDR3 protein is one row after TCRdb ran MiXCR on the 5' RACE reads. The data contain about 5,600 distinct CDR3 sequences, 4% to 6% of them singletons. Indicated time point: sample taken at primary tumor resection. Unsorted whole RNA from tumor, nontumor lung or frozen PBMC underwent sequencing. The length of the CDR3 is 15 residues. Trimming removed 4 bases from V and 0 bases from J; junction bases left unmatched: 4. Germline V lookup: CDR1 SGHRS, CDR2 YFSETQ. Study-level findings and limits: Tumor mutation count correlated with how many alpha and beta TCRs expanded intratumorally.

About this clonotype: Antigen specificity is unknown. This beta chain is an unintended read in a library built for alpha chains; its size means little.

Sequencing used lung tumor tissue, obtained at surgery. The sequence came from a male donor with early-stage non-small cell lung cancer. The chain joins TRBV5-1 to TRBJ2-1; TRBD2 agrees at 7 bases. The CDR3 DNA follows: TGCGCCAGCAGCACCGGCGGGAGCTCCTACAATGAGCAGTTCTTC. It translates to CASSTGGSSYNEQFF.